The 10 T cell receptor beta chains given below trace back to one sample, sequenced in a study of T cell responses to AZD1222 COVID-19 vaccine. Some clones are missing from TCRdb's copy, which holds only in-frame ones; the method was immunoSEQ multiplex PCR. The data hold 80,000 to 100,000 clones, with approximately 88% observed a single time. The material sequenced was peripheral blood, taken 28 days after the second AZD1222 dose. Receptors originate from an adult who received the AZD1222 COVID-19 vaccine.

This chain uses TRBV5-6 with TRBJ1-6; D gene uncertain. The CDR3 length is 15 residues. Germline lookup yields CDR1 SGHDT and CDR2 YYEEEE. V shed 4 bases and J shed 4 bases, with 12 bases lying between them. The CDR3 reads CASSPRGLYNSPLHF. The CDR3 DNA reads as TGTGCCAGCAGCCCCCGCGGGTTATATAATTCACCCCTCCACTTT.

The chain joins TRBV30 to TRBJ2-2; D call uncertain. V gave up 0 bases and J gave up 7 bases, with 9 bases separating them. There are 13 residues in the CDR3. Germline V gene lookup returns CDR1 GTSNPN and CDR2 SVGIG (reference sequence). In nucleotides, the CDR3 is TGTGCCTGGAGTGTATATGGGATCGGGGAGCTGTTTTTT. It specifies CAWSVYGIGELFF.

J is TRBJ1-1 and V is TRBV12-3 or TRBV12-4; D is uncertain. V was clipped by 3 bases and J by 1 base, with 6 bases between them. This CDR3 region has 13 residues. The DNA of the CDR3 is TGTGCCAGCAGTTTGTCATGGAACACTGAAGCTTTCTTT. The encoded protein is CASSLSWNTEAFF.

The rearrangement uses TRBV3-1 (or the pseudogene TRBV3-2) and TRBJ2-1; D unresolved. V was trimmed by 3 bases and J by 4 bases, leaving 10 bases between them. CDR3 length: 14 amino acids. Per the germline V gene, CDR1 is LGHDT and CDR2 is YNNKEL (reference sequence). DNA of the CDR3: TGTGCCAGCAGCCAGGGGTTGCTATACAATGAGCAGTTCTTC. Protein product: CASSQGLLYNEQFF.

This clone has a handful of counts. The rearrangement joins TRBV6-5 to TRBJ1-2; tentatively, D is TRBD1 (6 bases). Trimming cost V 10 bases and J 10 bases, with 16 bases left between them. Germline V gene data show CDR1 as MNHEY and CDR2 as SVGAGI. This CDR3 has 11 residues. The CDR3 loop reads CATTVGGDYTF. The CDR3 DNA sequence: TGTGCCACCACAGTAGGGGGGGACTACACCTTC.

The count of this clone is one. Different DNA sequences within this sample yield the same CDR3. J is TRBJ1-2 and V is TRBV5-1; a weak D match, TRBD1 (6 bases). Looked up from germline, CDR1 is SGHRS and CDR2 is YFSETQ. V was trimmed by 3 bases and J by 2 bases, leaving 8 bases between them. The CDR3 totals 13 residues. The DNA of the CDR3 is TGCGCCAGCAGCTATGGGGGCAACTATGGCTACACCTTC. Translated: CASSYGGNYGYTF.

The CDR3 loop is CASSSRQDSPLHF. The CDR3 DNA reads as TGTGCCAGCAGCTCCCGTCAGGATTCACCCCTCCACTTT. The chain combines TRBV7-3 with TRBJ1-6, with unresolved D. Between the trimmed V and J ends, which lost 4 bases and 8 bases, there was a span of 9 bases. The CDR3 is 13 residues long. Germline lookup yields CDR1 SGHTA and CDR2 FQGTGA.

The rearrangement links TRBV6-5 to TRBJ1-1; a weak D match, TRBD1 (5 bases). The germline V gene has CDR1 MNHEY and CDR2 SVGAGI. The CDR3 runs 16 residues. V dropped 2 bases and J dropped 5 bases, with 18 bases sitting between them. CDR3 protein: CASSYSTGLDGTEAFF. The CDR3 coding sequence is TGTGCCAGCAGTTACAGTACAGGCTTGGATGGGACTGAAGCTTTCTTT.

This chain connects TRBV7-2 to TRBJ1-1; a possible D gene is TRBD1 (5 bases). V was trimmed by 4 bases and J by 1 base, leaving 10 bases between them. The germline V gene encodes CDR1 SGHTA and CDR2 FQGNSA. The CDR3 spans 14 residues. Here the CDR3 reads CASSSYRPNTEAFF. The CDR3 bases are TGTGCCAGCAGCTCCTACAGGCCGAACACTGAAGCTTTCTTT. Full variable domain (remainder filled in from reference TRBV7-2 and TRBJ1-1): GAGVSQSPSNKVTEKGKDVELRCDPISGHTALYWYRQSLGQGLEFLIYFQGNSAPDKSGLPSDRFSAERTGGSVSTLTIQRTQQEDSAVYLCASSSYRPNTEAFFGQGTRLTVV.

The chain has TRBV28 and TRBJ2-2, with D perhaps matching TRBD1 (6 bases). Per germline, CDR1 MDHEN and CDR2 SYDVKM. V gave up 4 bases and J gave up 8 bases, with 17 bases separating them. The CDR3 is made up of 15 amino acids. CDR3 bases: TGTGCCAGCAGTTCCGGACAGCTTAGAGGGGGGGAGCTGTTTTTT. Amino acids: CASSSGQLRGGELFF.